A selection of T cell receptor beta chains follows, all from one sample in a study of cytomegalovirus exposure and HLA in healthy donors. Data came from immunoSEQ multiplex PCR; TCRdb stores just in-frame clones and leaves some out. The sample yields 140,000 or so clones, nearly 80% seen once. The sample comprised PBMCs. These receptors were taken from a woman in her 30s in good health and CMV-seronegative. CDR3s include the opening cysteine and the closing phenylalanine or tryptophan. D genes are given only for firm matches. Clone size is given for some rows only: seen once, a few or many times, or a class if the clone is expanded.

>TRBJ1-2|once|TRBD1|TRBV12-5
CASGLAPTGRSGGDGYTF
TGTGCTAGTGGTTTGGCCCCGACAGGGAGGAGCGGGGGAGATGGCTACACCTTC
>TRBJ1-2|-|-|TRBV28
CASRTPLGLNYGYTF
TGTGCCAGCCGCACACCCCTCGGACTGAACTATGGCTACACCTTC
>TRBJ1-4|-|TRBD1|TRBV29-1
CSVRTGPDSGKLFF
TGCAGCGTCCGGACAGGACCCGACTCTGGGAAACTGTTTTTT
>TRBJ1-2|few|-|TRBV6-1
CASSERGTVYGYTF
TGTGCCAGCAGTGAACGGGGGACTGTATATGGCTACACCTTC
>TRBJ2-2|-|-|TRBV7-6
CASSLGSRGYTGELFF
TGTGCCAGCAGCTTAGGGTCCAGGGGTTACACCGGGGAGCTGTTTTTT
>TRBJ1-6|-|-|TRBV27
CASGLSYNSPLHF
TGTGCCAGCGGACTCTCCTATAATTCACCCCTCCACTTT
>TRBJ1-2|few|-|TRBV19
CATGWFDYGYTF
TGTGCGACCGGGTGGTTTGACTATGGCTACACCTTC
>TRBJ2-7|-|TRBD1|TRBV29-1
CSFRTGTTYEQYF
TGCAGCTTTCGGACAGGGACAACCTACGAGCAGTACTTC
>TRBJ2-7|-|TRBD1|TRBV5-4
CASSGTQGYSYEQYF
TGTGCCAGCAGCGGAACACAGGGGTACTCCTACGAGCAGTACTTC
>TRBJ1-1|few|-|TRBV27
CASSPPYTEAFF
TGTGCCAGCAGTCCCCCATACACTGAAGCTTTCTTT
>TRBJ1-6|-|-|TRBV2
CAGHRDVNSPLHF
TGTGCCGGCCACAGGGATGTTAATTCACCCCTCCACTTT
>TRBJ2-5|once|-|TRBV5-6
CASSLPVEETQYF
TGTGCCAGCAGCTTGCCGGTCGAAGAGACCCAGTACTTC
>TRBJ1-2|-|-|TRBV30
CAWSPTVNYGYTF
TGTGCCTGGAGCCCGACAGTGAACTATGGCTACACCTTC
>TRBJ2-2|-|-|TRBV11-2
CASSLVPLRNTGELFF
TGTGCCAGCAGCTTAGTACCCCTCAGGAACACCGGGGAGCTGTTTTTT
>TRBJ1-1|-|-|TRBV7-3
CASSLQKNTEAFF
TGTGCCAGCAGCTTACAGAAAAACACTGAAGCTTTCTTT
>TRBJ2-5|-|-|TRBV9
CASSVEGSPRETQYF
TGTGCCAGCAGCGTAGAAGGTTCCCCGAGGGAGACCCAGTACTTC
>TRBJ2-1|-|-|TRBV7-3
CASSLTASNEQFF
TGTGCCAGCAGCTTAACGGCTAGCAATGAGCAGTTCTTC
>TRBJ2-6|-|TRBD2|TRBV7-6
CASSPGGGGTHSGANVLTF
TGTGCCAGCAGCCCGGGGGGGGGCGGCACACACTCTGGGGCCAACGTCCTGACTTTC
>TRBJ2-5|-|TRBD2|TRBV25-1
CASSGPRERGSGETQYF
TGTGCCAGCAGTGGGCCTAGGGAGCGGGGGTCGGGGGAGACCCAGTACTTC
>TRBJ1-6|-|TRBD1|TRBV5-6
CASSPEQGSPLHF
TGTGCCAGCAGCCCGGAACAGGGGTCACCCCTCCACTTT
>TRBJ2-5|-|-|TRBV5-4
CASSRLKRGSQETQYF
TGTGCCAGCAGCCGCCTAAAGAGGGGGAGCCAAGAGACCCAGTACTTC
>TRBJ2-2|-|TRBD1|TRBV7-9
CASSPGQGFSTGELFF
TGTGCCAGCAGCCCCGGACAGGGGTTCAGCACCGGGGAGCTGTTTTTT
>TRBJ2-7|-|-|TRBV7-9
CASSLGTSGTISYEQYF
TGTGCCAGCAGCTTAGGTACCTCCGGGACAATCTCCTACGAGCAGTACTTC
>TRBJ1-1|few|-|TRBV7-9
CASSPSGGATNTEAFF
TGTGCCAGCAGCCCTAGTGGCGGGGCGACTAACACTGAAGCTTTCTTT
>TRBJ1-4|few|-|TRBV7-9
CASSSLTSTNEKLFF
TGTGCCAGCAGCTCACTCACTTCAACTAATGAAAAACTGTTTTTT
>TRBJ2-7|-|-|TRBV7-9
CASSLGGPLSSYEQYF
TGTGCCAGCAGCTTAGGGGGGCCGCTCTCCTCCTACGAGCAGTACTTC
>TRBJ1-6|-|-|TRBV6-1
CASLRGETAFSPLHF
TGTGCCAGCCTCCGTGGGGAGACCGCTTTCTCACCCCTCCACTTT
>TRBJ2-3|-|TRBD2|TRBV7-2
CASSLESSGGPDGKQYF
TGTGCCAGCAGCTTAGAGTCTAGCGGGGGGCCTGATGGAAAGCAGTATTTT
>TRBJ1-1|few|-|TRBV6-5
CASSYRQASDAFF
TGTGCCAGCAGTTACCGGCAGGCCTCAGACGCTTTCTTT
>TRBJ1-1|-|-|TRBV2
CASRSDTGTEAFF
TGTGCCAGCAGATCGGACACTGGCACTGAAGCTTTCTTT
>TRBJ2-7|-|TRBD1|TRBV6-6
CASSYSMTGPYEQYF
TGTGCCAGCAGTTACTCAATGACAGGGCCCTACGAGCAGTACTTC
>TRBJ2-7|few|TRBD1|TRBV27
CASSLSRTGSYEQYF
TGTGCCAGCAGTTTATCAAGGACAGGGTCCTACGAGCAGTACTTC
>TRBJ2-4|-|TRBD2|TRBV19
CASRPGTRQNIQYF
TGTGCCAGTAGACCCGGGACTAGACAAAACATTCAGTACTTC
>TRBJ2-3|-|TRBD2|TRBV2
CASSLRGSGVTDTQYF
TGTGCCAGCAGCCTCAGAGGAAGCGGGGTTACAGATACGCAGTATTTT
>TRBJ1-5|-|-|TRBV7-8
CASSLRTSNQPQHF
TGTGCCAGCAGCCTTCGGACAAGCAATCAGCCCCAGCATTTT
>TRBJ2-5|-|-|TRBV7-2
CASSPGGGGAARETQYF
TGTGCCAGCAGCCCGGGGGGCGGGGGCGCTGCCAGGGAGACCCAGTACTTC
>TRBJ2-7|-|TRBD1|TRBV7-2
CASSLSTGVVYEQYF
TGTGCCAGCAGCTTAAGCACAGGGGTAGTCTACGAGCAGTACTTC
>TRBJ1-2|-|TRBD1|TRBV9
CASSGSGTGGRELGYTF
TGTGCCAGCAGCGGCTCCGGGACAGGGGGGAGGGAGTTGGGCTACACCTTC
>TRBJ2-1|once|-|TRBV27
CASSLGRDRGNEQFF
TGTGCCAGCAGTTTAGGCAGGGATCGTGGCAATGAGCAGTTCTTC